This T cell receptor beta chain was profiled in a study of blood T cell repertoires in COVID-19. On the study more broadly: Donors in the United States, Italy and Spain gave samples during acute or convalescent COVID-19.

V trimming: 2 bases; J trimming: 4 bases; junction bases outside the gene matches: 6. CDR1 is SGHNT and CDR2 is YYREEE in the germline V gene (reference sequence). CDR3 length: 15 residues. Clones were read by immunoSEQ multiplex PCR, and TCRdb kept only the in-frame ones, dropping some. The sample yields tens of thousands of clones, about 86% seen once. This chain links TRBV5-4 with TRBJ2-7; TRBD2 matches 10 bases. This TCR was recovered from a human donor in a cohort sampled during active COVID-19. The sequenced sample consisted of peripheral blood. The CDR3 DNA follows: TGTGCCAGCAGCTTAGCGGGAGGGCCGGGGTACGAGCAGTACTTC. Translating it yields CASSLAGGPGYEQYF.